One sample yielded the 5 T cell receptor beta chains listed below, sequenced in a study of blood T cell repertoires in COVID-19. Assay: immunoSEQ multiplex PCR; the TCRdb copy retains only in-frame clones and omits some. The sample records 37,000 or so clones, 85% being singletons. Sequenced sample: peripheral blood. These receptors were obtained from a human donor in a cohort sampled during active COVID-19.

The chain carries TRBV6-2 or TRBV6-3 and TRBJ1-2; D is undetermined. CDR1 is MNHEY and CDR2 is SVGEGT in the germline V gene. V lost 2 bases, J lost 1 base, and 11 bases lay in between. The length of the CDR3 is 15 residues. The CDR3 coding sequence is TGTGCCAGCAGTTACCCACAGACCTTTAACTATGGCTACACCTTC. Residues: CASSYPQTFNYGYTF.

This chain joins TRBV7-3 and TRBJ1-1, with 7 positions matching TRBD1. The CDR3 consists of 13 residues. V was clipped by 8 bases and J by 4 bases; unmatched bases: 7. Germline V gene lookup returns CDR1 SGHTA and CDR2 FQGTGA. CDR3 residues: CASRQGEVTEAFF. CDR3 nucleotide sequence: TGTGCCAGCCGACAGGGAGAAGTCACTGAAGCTTTCTTT.

This chain connects TRBV19 to TRBJ1-2; D unresolved. Germline-derived CDR1 and CDR2 are LNHDA and SQIVND (reference sequence). V was cut by 3 bases and J by 1 base, with 12 bases left in between. The CDR3 spans 15 residues. DNA for the CDR3: TGTGCCAGTAGTATTGTAGGCGGCATTAACTATGGCTACACCTTC. Its translation is CASSIVGGINYGYTF.

The rearrangement uses TRBV6-5 and TRBJ2-1; 13 nucleotides align to TRBD2. The CDR3 loop spans 13 amino acids. Germline V gene sequence: CDR1 MNHEY, CDR2 SVGAGI. V gave up 8 bases and J gave up 7 bases; unmatched junction bases: 2. The CDR3 sequence: CASQTSGGNEQFF. For the CDR3, the DNA is TGTGCCAGCCAGACTAGCGGGGGGAATGAGCAGTTCTTC.

Only one count was recorded for this clone. This chain connects TRBV4-1 to TRBJ2-5; tentatively, D is TRBD1 (6 bases). The CDR3 is made up of 15 amino acids. V lost 4 bases and J lost 5, with 17 bases in between. Germline assignment: CDR1 MGHRA and CDR2 YSYEKL. The CDR3 loop reads CASSLTDSAPETQYF. In DNA form, the CDR3 reads TGCGCCAGCAGCCTAACGGACAGCGCTCCCGAGACCCAGTACTTC.